This TCR beta chain was documented in a study of blood T cells in healthy people across ages. This clonotype was observed once. The antigen is not known. Trimming stripped 1 base from V and 0 bases from J, with 16 bases between. Germline CDR1 SGHVS, CDR2 FQNEAQ. This CDR3 spans 18 amino acids. Study results and limitations: Estimated diversity, derived from one million T cells, was regarded as an underestimate.

Next came a second PCR, run for about 7 to 12 cycles, which used a sample-barcoded 5' primer along with a J-beta primer mix. TCRdb re-called the 5' RACE reads with MiXCR, one entry per CDR3 protein. This sample has over 600,000 distinct CDR3 sequences, with about 46% found just once. The specimen was blood. This rearrangement joins TRBV7-8 to TRBJ2-1; D might be TRBD2 (5 bases). The receptor comes from an older man in good health. In DNA, the CDR3 is TGTGCCAGCAGCTTAGGGACGCGGACTGCGAGCTCCTACAATGAGCAGTTCTTC. Translating gives CASSLGTRTASSYNEQFF.